One sample yielded the 26 T cell receptor beta chains listed below, sequenced in a study of beta chain features in type 1 diabetes. The sequenced template was cDNA made from the entire isolated RNA. Sequencing was performed with immunoSEQ multiplex PCR; in TCRdb, only in-frame clones are kept and a portion is missing. The sample includes around 140,000 clones, 13% of them seen just once. Study-wide results and caveats: Across all four CD4+ subsets, people with type 1 diabetes showed modestly shorter TCRB CDR3s.

These TCRs are of unknown antigen specificity. The specimen was central memory CD4+ T cells from blood. The receptors shown here come from a man aged 18 to 29 with type 1 diabetes.

This clone has more than one count but fewer than ten. The same CDR3 also results from other DNA sequences found in this sample. The V gene is TRBV30, the J gene TRBJ1-6; D not certain. This CDR3 has 13 amino acids. V lost 0 bases and J 4 bases, leaving 4 bases between the germline ends. The germline CDR1 and CDR2 sequences are GTSNPN and SVGIG (reference sequence). CDR3 nucleotide sequence: TGTGCCTGGAGTGTACAATATAATTCACCCCTCCACTTT. As protein: CAWSVQYNSPLHF.

This clone has a handful of counts. V is TRBV5-1 and J is TRBJ1-2; no clear D. The CDR3 extends over 12 amino acids. CDR1 SGHRS and CDR2 YFSETQ come from the germline V gene. The germline V and J ends were trimmed by 8 bases and 3 bases, with 11 bases remaining between them. This chain's CDR3 is CASREADYGYTF. DNA for the CDR3: TGCGCCAGTCGGGAAGCAGACTATGGCTACACCTTC.

The chain employs TRBV5-4 and TRBJ2-4; no clear D. The germline CDR1 and CDR2 sequences are SGHNT and YYREEE (reference sequence). V was pared by 5 bases and J by 2 bases, with 8 bases between. This CDR3 region has 13 residues. The CDR3 nucleotides are TGTGCCAGCAGTTCGCCGACCAAAAACATTCAGTACTTC. Protein: CASSSPTKNIQYF.

This clone occurred a few times. This chain uses TRBV15 with TRBJ2-3; D may be TRBD1 (6 bases). Trimming pared 5 bases from V and 2 bases from J, leaving 14 bases between. This CDR3 is 15 amino acids long. CDR1 and CDR2 (germline): LNHNV, YYDKDF (reference sequence). The chain's CDR3 is CATSRRQDNTDTQYF. CDR3 nucleotides: TGTGCCACCAGCCGGCGACAGGACAACACAGATACGCAGTATTTT.

This clone showed up just once. The chain couples TRBV28 to TRBJ2-3; no reliable D call. The length of the CDR3 is 13 residues. V was trimmed by 7 bases and J by 0 bases, leaving 8 bases between them. Germline CDR1 reads MDHEN; CDR2 reads SYDVKM. CDR3 in DNA: TGTGCCAGCACTAAGGGTAGCACAGATACGCAGTATTTT. This translates into CASTKGSTDTQYF.

This clone was counted ten times or more. This CDR3 reads CASSQDLSSYNEQFF. The CDR3 nucleotides are TGTGCCAGCTCACAAGACCTGAGCTCCTACAATGAGCAGTTCTTC. The chain joins TRBV18 to TRBJ2-1; D not resolved. V was cut by 4 bases and J by 0 bases, with 10 bases left in between. Germline values: CDR1 KGHSH, CDR2 LQKENI. The CDR3 length is 15 residues.

This clone was counted many times. DNA for the CDR3: TGTGCCAGCACTCAGGGGAGAACCAAAAACATTCAGTACTTC. Protein sequence: CASTQGRTKNIQYF. The rearrangement uses TRBV21-1 and TRBJ2-4; the table's D gene call, TRBD1, was not cross checked with the DNA. TRBV21-1 has pseudogene status. The CDR3 has 14 residues.

This clone was seen a handful of times. The chain recombines TRBV7-2 with TRBJ2-7; D possibly corresponds to TRBD1 (6 bases). The CDR3 contains 14 residues. The germline V gene encodes CDR1 SGHTA and CDR2 FQGNSA. Trimming took off 5 bases at V and 7 bases at J, with 18 bases between the two ends. The CDR3, as DNA: TGTGCCAGCAGCCCTAGTGGGGGCGCGTGGGAGCAGTACTTC. Translated: CASSPSGGAWEQYF.

The CDR3 DNA sequence: TGTGCCAGCTCACCAGTGCAGGGGGATAATTCACCCCTCCACTTT. Translating gives CASSPVQGDNSPLHF. The V call is TRBV18, the J call TRBJ1-6; 7 nucleotides agree with TRBD1. The J segment lost 5 bases and the V segment lost 2 bases, leaving 3 bases of the junction unmatched. From germline, CDR1 is KGHSH and CDR2 LQKENI. The CDR3 is 15 residues long.

This clone has a handful of counts. The J gene is TRBJ1-4, the V gene TRBV5-1, with 10 bases matching TRBD1. CDR3 length: 15 amino acids. CDR1 is SGHRS and CDR2 is YFSETQ in the germline V gene. The V segment lost 0 bases and the J segment 7 bases; nucleotides outside the gene matches: 3. The CDR3 coding sequence is TGCGCCAGCAGCTTGGATGGGACAGGGGTTGAAAAACTGTTTTTT. It encodes CASSLDGTGVEKLFF.

V usage is TRBV6-5 and J usage is TRBJ2-3; D uncertain. Trimming removed 0 bases at V and 0 bases at J, with 7 bases between. CDR3 length: 15 amino acids. Germline V gene sequence: CDR1 MNHEY, CDR2 SVGAGI. CDR3 bases: TGTGCCAGCAGTTACTCGGGGTTAAGCACAGATACGCAGTATTTT. This codes for CASSYSGLSTDTQYF.

This clone was seen more than once but under ten times. The chain links TRBV2 to TRBJ2-3; 7 nucleotides agree with TRBD2. The CDR3 sequence is 16 residues long. CDR1 is SNHLY and CDR2 is FYNNEI in the germline V gene. V shed 5 bases and J 0 bases; nucleotides not matched to a gene: 8. CDR3 amino acids: CASSKDLAASTDTQYF. The CDR3 nucleotides read TGTGCCAGCAGTAAAGACCTAGCGGCTAGCACAGATACGCAGTATTTT.

Notes on this clone: Other DNA sequences in this sample translate to the same CDR3. The chain uses TRBV7-9 and TRBJ1-3; D remains unclear. Trimming left V 5 bases short and J 0 bases short, with 5 bases between. The CDR3 runs 13 residues. Germline V gene sequence: CDR1 SEHNR, CDR2 FQNEAQ (reference sequence). This CDR3 is CASSPSSGNTIYF. The CDR3 DNA reads TGTGCCAGCAGCCCGAGCTCTGGAAACACCATATATTTT.

This clone is classed as medium-sized. The chain joins TRBV21-1 to TRBJ2-7; the table's D gene call, TRBD1, was not cross checked with the DNA. TRBV21-1 represents a pseudogene. The CDR3 runs 15 residues. CDR3 DNA sequence: TGTGCCAGCAGCCAAAGTGGCAGGGGGCGGTACGAGCAGTACTTC. Amino acid sequence: CASSQSGRGRYEQYF.

This clone was recorded a few times. The gene calls are TRBV7-2 and TRBJ1-1, with D tentatively TRBD1 (5 bases). The CDR3 has 15 amino acids. Trimming took off 1 base at V and 0 bases at J, with 9 bases between the two ends. Germline loops: CDR1 SGHTA, CDR2 FQGNSA. The CDR3 spells CASSLDPGMNTEAFF. The CDR3 DNA follows: TGTGCCAGCAGCTTAGACCCAGGGATGAACACTGAAGCTTTCTTT.

The CDR3 region is CASARENYGYTF. The CDR3 bases are TGTGCCAGCGCCAGGGAAAACTATGGCTACACCTTC. This chain joins TRBV9 and TRBJ1-2; perhaps TRBD1 as D (5 bases). V lost 7 bases and J 2 bases, leaving 9 bases between the germline ends. Germline CDR1 reads SGDLS; CDR2 reads YYNGEE. The CDR3 is 12 residues long.

This clone was seen just once. This chain links TRBV7-2 with TRBJ2-7; D remains ambiguous. CDR3 size: 13 residues. Germline loops: CDR1 SGHTA, CDR2 FQGNSA. The germline V and J ends were trimmed by 2 bases and 4 bases, with 9 bases remaining between them. This chain's CDR3 is CASSLQTFYEQYF. The CDR3 DNA reads TGTGCCAGCAGCTTACAGACTTTTTACGAGCAGTACTTC.

This clone was seen a few times. V usage is TRBV2 and J usage is TRBJ1-2; 8 nucleotides match TRBD1. With 11 bases clipped from V and 2 bases from J, the junction kept 4 bases outside the gene matches. The CDR3 length is 12 residues. CDR1 is SNHLY, CDR2 FYNNEI, per germline. CDR3 loop: CAGRTGNYGYTF. For the CDR3, the DNA is TGTGCCGGCCGGACAGGGAACTATGGCTACACCTTC.

The chain uses TRBV25-1 and TRBJ2-7; 10 bases are shared with TRBD1. The V and J ends lost 5 bases and 6 bases, in that order; junction bases with no gene match: 7. Germline values: CDR1 MGHDK, CDR2 SYGVNS. This CDR3 has 14 residues. The CDR3 region is CASSRDRGLSEQYF. Here the CDR3 DNA reads TGTGCCAGCAGTAGGGACAGGGGTCTCAGCGAGCAGTACTTC.

This clone came up a few times. This sequence joins TRBV6-5 and TRBJ1-6; TRBD1 agrees at 9 bases. CDR3 length equals 13 residues. V gave up 4 bases and J gave up 10 bases; unmatched junction bases: 2. Germline-derived CDR1 and CDR2 are MNHEY and SVGAGI. Here the CDR3 reads CASSWDRDSPLHF. The CDR3 region has the DNA TGTGCCAGCAGTTGGGACAGGGACTCACCCCTCCACTTT.

This clone was seen a few times. This chain connects TRBV28 to TRBJ1-4; TRBD1 aligns across 7 bases. Germline V CDR1 and CDR2: MDHEN, SYDVKM. The V segment lost 5 bases and the J segment 5 bases; nucleotides outside the gene matches: 5. This CDR3 spans 14 amino acids. The CDR3: CASSAGGPNEKLFF. DNA of the CDR3: TGTGCCAGCAGTGCAGGGGGACCAAATGAAAAACTGTTTTTT.

This clone was seen more than once but under ten times. The V and J genes are TRBV4-1 and TRBJ2-5, with TRBD1 identical over 7 bases. V lost 0 bases, J lost 2 bases, and 15 bases stayed unmatched. Germline V gene sequence: CDR1 MGHRA, CDR2 YSYEKL. CDR3 size: 19 residues. CDR3: CASSQDWNRGRPTQETQYF. The CDR3 coding sequence is TGCGCCAGCAGCCAAGATTGGAACAGGGGCCGCCCTACGCAAGAGACCCAGTACTTC.

The chain uses TRBV29-1 and TRBJ1-1; 7 bases are a match to TRBD1. V shed 8 bases and J 2 bases; nucleotides not matched to a gene: 8. Germline V CDR1 and CDR2: SQVTM, ANQGSEA. The CDR3 extends over 13 amino acids. CDR3 residues: CSMGQTTNTEAFF. The CDR3 bases are TGCAGCATGGGACAGACTACAAACACTGAAGCTTTCTTT.

V and J are TRBV6-1 and TRBJ2-5, with 7 bases identical to TRBD1. The ends lost 6 bases at V and 5 bases at J; junction bases unmatched: 6. This CDR3 is 13 amino acids long. Germline assignment: CDR1 MNHNS and CDR2 SASEGT. This CDR3 reads CASRGTVGETQYF. The CDR3 bases are TGTGCCAGCAGGGGGACAGTAGGGGAGACCCAGTACTTC.

The chain couples TRBV10-2 to TRBJ2-3; tentatively, D is TRBD2 (6 bases). V lost 10 bases to trimming and J lost 1 base, with 12 bases between them. This CDR3 has 13 residues. Germline assignment: CDR1 WSHSY and CDR2 SAAADI. The CDR3 coding sequence is TGCGCCACCGGATGGGGGGGCACAGATACGCAGTATTTT. It translates to CATGWGGTDTQYF.

The V call is TRBV5-1, the J call TRBJ2-2, with 13 bases aligning to TRBD2. There are 18 residues in the CDR3. V dropped 4 bases and J dropped 0; count of bases not matched to a gene: 6. Germline V gives CDR1 SGHRS, CDR2 YFSETQ. DNA for the CDR3: TGCGCCAGCAGCCCGGGACTAGCGGGGAGCGCGAACACCGGGGAGCTGTTTTTT. Amino acid sequence: CASSPGLAGSANTGELFF.